What follows are 13 T cell receptor beta chains derived from one specimen sequenced in a study of identical twins. In TCRdb, the 5' RACE reads were re-called with MiXCR into one record per CDR3 protein. The sample holds about 530,000 distinct CDR3 sequences, about 20% seen once. A further study also used this sample, focusing on yellow fever vaccine responses in identical twins.

The sequencing sample was made of CD4+ T cells sorted from blood. The receptors originated from a woman aged 18-29 years in good health.

The chain joins TRBV13 to TRBJ2-7, with D uncertain. With 1 base removed from V and 9 bases from J, the gap between germline ends came to 13 bases. This CDR3 region has 13 residues. Per the germline V gene, CDR1 is PRHDT and CDR2 is FYEKMQ (reference sequence). This CDR3 reads CASSLAPPGVQYV. CDR3 DNA sequence: TGTGCCAGCAGCTTAGCCCCCCCCGGCGTGCAGTACGTC.

The chain carries TRBV7-9 and TRBJ1-1, with D unclear. The germline V gene encodes CDR1 SEHNR and CDR2 FQNEAQ (reference sequence). V gave up 4 bases and J gave up 0 bases, with 12 bases separating them. This CDR3 has 15 residues. Written as DNA, the CDR3 is TGTGCCAGCAGCTCCCGGCCGGGGATGAACACTGAAGCTTTCTTT. Its protein is CASSSRPGMNTEAFF.

The genes are TRBV3-1 and TRBJ2-1, with TRBD2 matching over 7 bases. J was trimmed by 5 bases and V by 4 bases; bases with no gene match: 5. This CDR3 contains 14 residues. The germline gives CDR1 LGHDT, CDR2 YNNKEL (reference sequence). The CDR3 region is CASSLGTTDNEQFF. CDR3 bases: TGTGCCAGCAGCCTCGGGACTACCGACAATGAGCAGTTCTTC.

This clonotype turned up a few times. The rearrangement links TRBV20-1 to TRBJ2-5, with TRBD1 as a possible D gene (6 bases). CDR1 and CDR2 (germline): DFQATT, SNEGSKA (reference sequence). V gave up 6 bases and J gave up 4 bases, with 15 bases separating them. The CDR3 runs to 13 residues. This CDR3 reads CSAELGAGETQYF. The CDR3, as DNA: TGCAGTGCAGAACTGGGGGCGGGAGAGACCCAGTACTTC.

This clonotype has just a few counts. DNA of the CDR3: TGCAGCGTTGCCCGGGACAGTAGCAATCAGCCCCAGCATTTT. This translates into CSVARDSSNQPQHF. The chain has TRBV29-1 and TRBJ1-5, with 7 positions matching TRBD1. V shed 4 bases and J 0 bases; nucleotides not matched to a gene: 3. The CDR3 runs to 14 residues. Looked up from germline, CDR1 is SQVTM and CDR2 is ANQGSEA.

The V call is TRBV28, the J call TRBJ1-2; no clear D gene. This CDR3 has 16 residues. With 2 bases removed from V and 5 bases from J, the gap between germline ends came to 18 bases. Per the germline V gene, CDR1 is MDHEN and CDR2 is SYDVKM. For the CDR3, the DNA is TGTGCCAGCAGTTTAACCGGGTCCATTCTCTATTATGGCTACACCTTC. Protein sequence: CASSLTGSILYYGYTF.

The chain couples TRBV28 to TRBJ1-2; a possible D gene is TRBD1 (5 bases). There are 12 residues in the CDR3. CDR1 and CDR2 (germline): MDHEN, SYDVKM. V shed 6 bases and J shed 6 bases, with 11 bases lying between them. The CDR3 DNA reads as TGTGCCAGCAGCATAGTGGGGGATGGCTACACCTTC. Its protein is CASSIVGDGYTF.

This chain uses TRBV9 with TRBJ2-1; 12 nucleotides match TRBD2. The germline V gene encodes CDR1 SGDLS and CDR2 YYNGEE. The length of the CDR3 is 15 residues. The V and J ends lost 7 bases and 8 bases, in that order; junction bases with no gene match: 10. The DNA for the CDR3 is TGTGCCAGCGGGAAGCTAGCGGGAGGGTCAGATGAGCAGTTCTTC. Translation gives CASGKLAGGSDEQFF.

A few counts support this clonotype. The rearrangement uses TRBV6-5 and TRBJ1-2; D unclear. The CDR3 runs to 13 residues. The V end lost 3 bases, the J end lost 3 bases, and 8 bases lay between the germline ends. Per germline, CDR1 MNHEY and CDR2 SVGAGI. In DNA form, the CDR3 reads TGTGCCAGCAGTTATGGGCAGGACTATGGCTACACCTTC. Its translation: CASSYGQDYGYTF.

The chain carries TRBV7-9 and TRBJ2-7; D remains ambiguous. This CDR3 contains 15 residues. Trimming stripped 0 bases from V and 2 bases from J, with 11 bases between. Germline CDR1 SEHNR, CDR2 FQNEAQ (reference sequence). In DNA form, the CDR3 reads TGTGCCAGCAGCTTAGCGGCACGGCCGACCTACGAGCAGTACTTC. Residues: CASSLAARPTYEQYF.

This clonotype was detected a few times. The chain has TRBV4-2 and TRBJ2-1; TRBD2 agrees at 11 bases. Germline assignment: CDR1 LGHNA and CDR2 YNFKEQ. The CDR3 consists of 16 residues. The J segment lost 7 bases and the V segment lost 4 bases, leaving 9 bases of the junction unmatched. In DNA, the CDR3 is TGTGCCAGCAGCCCAAGACTAGCGGGAAGTTTAAATGAGCAGTTCTTC. Translation gives CASSPRLAGSLNEQFF.

The sample holds many counts of this clonotype. The V and J genes are TRBV4-1 and TRBJ2-7; D remains ambiguous. Per germline, CDR1 MGHRA and CDR2 YSYEKL. This CDR3 contains 13 residues. V was clipped by 0 bases and J by 4 bases, with 7 bases between them. CDR3 nucleotide sequence: TGCGCCAGCAGCCAAGATAACGGGTACGAGCAGTACTTC. Translating it yields CASSQDNGYEQYF.

This clonotype showed up just a few times. The chain links TRBV12-3 or TRBV12-4 to TRBJ1-2; 9 nucleotides match TRBD1. The CDR3 covers 15 residues. V lost 6 bases and J lost 3; bases outside the gene matches: 8. This CDR3 is CASRRGTGRDYGYTF. The CDR3 DNA sequence: TGTGCCAGCAGACGCGGGACAGGGAGGGACTATGGCTACACCTTC.